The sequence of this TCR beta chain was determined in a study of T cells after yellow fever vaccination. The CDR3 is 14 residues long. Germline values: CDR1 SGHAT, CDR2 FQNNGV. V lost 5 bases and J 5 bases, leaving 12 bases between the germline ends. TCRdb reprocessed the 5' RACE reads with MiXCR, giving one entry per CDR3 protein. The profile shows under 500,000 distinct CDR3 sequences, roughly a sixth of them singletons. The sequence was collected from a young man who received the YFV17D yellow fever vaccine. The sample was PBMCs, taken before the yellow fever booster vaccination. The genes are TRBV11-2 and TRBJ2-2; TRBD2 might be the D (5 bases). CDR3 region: CASSPHRGTGELFF. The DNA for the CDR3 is TGTGCCAGCAGCCCTCACCGGGGTACCGGGGAGCTGTTTTTT. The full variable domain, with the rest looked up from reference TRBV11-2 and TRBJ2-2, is EAGVAQSPRYKIIEKRQSVAFWCNPISGHATLYWYQQILGQGPKLLIQFQNNGVVDDSQLPKDRFSAERLKGVDSTLKIQPAKLEDSAVYLCASSPHRGTGELFFGEGSRLTVL.